The 2 T cell receptor beta chains presented below share a single source sample, sequenced in a study of CD8 T cells in Susac syndrome. cDNA came from roughly 0.5 to 1 ug RNA primed by random hexamers. One entry per CDR3 protein results from TCRdb running MiXCR on the immunoSEQ multiplex PCR reads. Of around 190,000 distinct CDR3 sequences in the sample, 85% to 95% were seen once. The specimen sequenced was CD4+ T cells from PBMCs. All receptors derive from a human donor with Susac syndrome.

The V and J genes are TRBV12-3 or TRBV12-4 and TRBJ2-3, with 8 bases identical to TRBD2. Losses at the gene ends were 3 bases for V and 1 base for J; bases not matched to a gene: 6. The CDR3 runs to 16 residues. Here the CDR3 DNA reads TGTGCCAGCAGTTTTACAGCGGGGGACCGCACAGATACGCAGTATTTT. Its protein product is CASSFTAGDRTDTQYF.

In its sample, this clonotype was seen a few times. This chain links TRBV29-1 with TRBJ1-1; the D is unclear. This CDR3 region has 12 residues. Trimming cost V 4 bases and J 4 bases, with 10 bases left between them. CDR1 SQVTM and CDR2 ANQGSEA come from the germline V gene. This CDR3 reads CSVGGFGTEAFF. CDR3 DNA: TGCAGCGTTGGTGGATTTGGCACTGAAGCTTTCTTT.